These T cell receptor beta chains were read from a single sample in a study of OX40 agonist ivuxolimab in advanced cancers. The method was immunoSEQ multiplex PCR; TCRdb's version includes in-frame clones alone and lacks a portion of them. This table holds approximately 120,000 clones, under 95% found once. The specimen comprised CD4+ or CD8+ T cells sorted from blood, sampled in a trial of the OX40 agonist ivuxolimab. The receptors come from an adult with an advanced solid tumor such as melanoma, head and neck, liver or kidney cancer. Both conserved end residues are part of each CDR3. The D gene is left open where the match is weak. Size tells how often a clone was seen (once, few, many) or the class of an expanded clone, and some rows leave it out.

J	V	D	size	CDR3	DNA
TRBJ2-1	TRBV7-2	-	-	CASSLVRREQFF	TGTGCCAGCAGCTTAGTCCGCCGTGAGCAGTTCTTC
TRBJ1-4	TRBV5-4	-	-	CASSSNEKLFF	TGTGCCAGCAGTTCCAATGAAAAACTGTTTTTT
TRBJ2-3	TRBV4-3	TRBD2	-	CASSQTRASGSADTQYF	TGCGCCAGCAGCCAAACCCGGGCTAGCGGGAGTGCAGATACGCAGTATTTT
TRBJ1-1	TRBV2	-	-	CASSEDVNTEAFF	TGTGCCAGCAGTGAAGATGTGAACACTGAAGCTTTCTTT
TRBJ1-1	TRBV6-5	-	-	CASSPTQNTEAFF	TGTGCCAGCAGCCCTACCCAAAACACTGAAGCTTTCTTT
TRBJ2-7	TRBV5-1	TRBD1	-	CASSPRGTASSYEQYF	TGCGCCAGCAGCCCGAGAGGGACAGCATCATCCTACGAGCAGTACTTC
TRBJ1-5	TRBV11-2	-	-	CASSPQMMEQPQHF	TGTGCCAGCAGCCCCCAAATGATGGAGCAGCCCCAGCATTTT
TRBJ2-1	TRBV4-2	TRBD2	-	CASSLGTSGSYNEQFF	TGTGCCAGCAGCCTGGGGACTAGCGGGAGCTACAATGAGCAGTTCTTC
TRBJ2-7	TRBV2	-	few	CASRPQGGEQYF	TGTGCCAGCAGGCCCCAGGGAGGCGAGCAGTACTTC
TRBJ1-2	TRBV6-5	TRBD1	-	CASSYPGTGFGYTF	TGTGCCAGCAGTTATCCAGGGACAGGGTTTGGCTACACCTTC
TRBJ2-1	TRBV30	TRBD1	-	CAWSDGGQSSGYARQFF	TGTGCCTGGAGTGATGGGGGACAGTCTTCGGGGTACGCACGGCAGTTCTTC
TRBJ2-7	TRBV5-1	TRBD2	-	CASSLHPGLAGDLNEQYF	TGCGCCAGCAGCTTGCATCCGGGCTTAGCGGGAGATCTCAACGAGCAGTACTTC
TRBJ2-1	TRBV30	-	once	CAWSAGYMEQFF	TGTGCCTGGAGTGCAGGGTATATGGAGCAGTTCTTC
TRBJ2-1	TRBV5-1	TRBD2	-	CASSPTSGAYNEQFF	TGCGCCAGCAGCCCAACTAGCGGGGCCTACAATGAGCAGTTCTTC
TRBJ2-3	TRBV4-2	-	-	CASSQDTTGSTDTQYF	TGTGCCAGCAGCCAAGATACGACCGGGAGCACAGATACGCAGTATTTT
TRBJ2-5	TRBV28	TRBD2	once	CASTLGVAGFQETQYF	TGTGCCAGCACTCTGGGGGTAGCGGGATTTCAAGAGACCCAGTACTTC
TRBJ2-7	TRBV28	TRBD1	-	CASSSPGQGASYEQYF	TGTGCCAGCAGTTCCCCGGGGCAGGGGGCCTCCTACGAGCAGTACTTC
TRBJ1-4	TRBV28	TRBD1	-	CASSRQGGREKLFF	TGTGCCAGCAGTCGACAGGGGGGACGTGAAAAACTGTTTTTT
TRBJ2-6	TRBV18	-	-	CASSPQGPGANVLTF	TGTGCCAGCTCACCCCAGGGCCCTGGGGCCAACGTCCTGACTTTC
TRBJ1-1	TRBV5-4	-	-	CASSLNQVVNTEAFF	TGTGCCAGCAGCTTGAATCAGGTGGTTAACACTGAAGCTTTCTTT
TRBJ2-2	TRBV18	TRBD2	once	CASSGTSGPHTGELFF	TGTGCCAGCTCTGGGACTAGCGGGCCCCACACCGGGGAGCTGTTTTTT
TRBJ2-1	TRBV9	TRBD2	-	CASSVVAGGWNEQFF	TGTGCCAGCAGCGTAGTCGCGGGAGGTTGGAATGAGCAGTTCTTC
TRBJ1-4	TRBV10-1	-	-	CASSEFTTNEKLFF	TGCGCCAGCAGTGAGTTCACTACTAATGAAAAACTGTTTTTT
TRBJ2-7	TRBV6-4	-	-	CASSASVGTEQYF	TGTGCCAGCAGTGCCTCGGTGGGTACAGAGCAGTACTTC
TRBJ2-2	TRBV6-5	-	-	CASSSPFDGRELFF	TGTGCCAGCAGCTCCCCATTTGACGGACGGGAGCTGTTTTTT
TRBJ2-7	TRBV7-9	TRBD1	few	CASSPRTGAYEQYF	TGTGCCAGCAGCCCCCGGACAGGGGCCTACGAGCAGTACTTC
TRBJ1-4	TRBV19	TRBD1	-	CASSLPYQGAGGKLFF	TGTGCCAGTAGTCTACCATACCAGGGGGCCGGAGGAAAACTGTTTTTT